This TCR beta chain is from a study of blood T cell repertoires in COVID-19 (dated by TCRdb to 2020 to 2022). Concerning the study at large: The collaborator samples originated in the United States, Italy and Spain and spanned the acute and convalescent phases of COVID-19. HLA class I and class II types, where available, came from metadata supplied by the sample provider rather than from assay-based typing. The material from the prospective study consisted of cDNA or gDNA derived from T cells, B-cell-depleted T cells, or PBMCs. The sample metadata nearly always contained a de-identified subject ID, COVID-19 status, age in years and sex. A freely available public database, intended as a resource for researchers studying the immune response to SARS-CoV-2, is where the repertoires were released. The samples were drawn from two sources: the first 160 participants of the ongoing ImmuneRACE study, and about 1,300 subjects contributed by 6 global collaborators. Deeply sampled blood TCRbeta repertoires from subjects exposed to, actively infected with, or recovered from COVID-19 were included in the dataset. Broad study findings and their caveats: Clinical and demographic metadata were provided uncurated, with the amount varying by source and participant.

Whole blood was collected in K2EDTA tubes by collaborating institutions according to the institutions' own protocols. For TCRbeta analysis, collaborators shipped samples as frozen whole blood, isolated PBMCs, or DNA extracted from either of those sample types. Reading from cysteine to phenylalanine, the CDR3 counts 13 amino acids. Only CDR3 DNA is held: 39 bases, read in frame from base 1. The germline V and J ends show losses of 7 bases and 11 bases respectively, and no gene match explains 9 bases of the junction. Reading the germline V gene (reference sequence) gives CDR1 MNHEY and CDR2 SMNVEV. The immunoSEQ Assay, a bias-controlled multiplex PCR, was used to amplify TCRbeta CDR3 regions from genomic DNA. As for the original processing: The number of nucleated cells in each sample was estimated from the amplification of reference gene primers within the assay. Sequence reads were collapsed and filtered to measure the absolute abundance of every unique TCRbeta CDR3 rearrangement. For each sample, productive Simpson clonality was calculated by taking the square root of Simpson's diversity index across productive rearrangements. TCRdb stores this immuneACCESS table with in-frame sequences only. Part of the clones is absent; in the studies checked, under half of the shortfall reflects unresolved V genes, and no reason is known for the rest. That table gives V, J and clone size, and the DNA gave D and trimming. A total of 110,000 to 150,000 clones appear in this sample, approximately 84% of them only once. Approximately 8% of the sample is held by the ten biggest clonotypes.

This clone was counted once. Which antigen it targets is not known. No much larger clone is present one base from it, and per-base qualities are unavailable. The chain employs TRBV27 and TRBJ1-4, with 8 central nucleotides matching TRBD1. The sequenced material came from peripheral blood. This clonotype originated in a human donor in a cohort sampled during active COVID-19. CDR3 reads: CASKGTGIEKLFF. The DNA sequence is TGTGCCAGCAAGGGGACAGGTATTGAGAAACTGTTTTTT.